What follows are 4 T cell receptor beta chains derived from one specimen sequenced in a study of T cell repertoires in cytomegalovirus infection. TCRdb fed the reads into MiXCR, producing one record per CDR3 protein. The sample holds around 630,000 distinct CDR3 sequences, roughly a quarter seen once. The sample was CD8+ T cells from PBMCs. The origin of the receptors is a human donor in good health (CMV status not recorded). Some clones in this sample may be carry-over from other donors' samples.

The chain employs TRBV2 and TRBJ2-7, with a weak D call TRBD2 (6 bases). The CDR3 has 14 amino acids. V dropped 6 bases and J dropped 3 bases, with 15 bases sitting between them. Germline CDR1 and CDR2: SNHLY and FYNNEI. The DNA of the CDR3 is TGTGCCAGCAGCGGGGGTATCTCTAACTACGAGCAGTACTTC. It specifies CASSGGISNYEQYF. Full variable domain (remainder filled in from reference TRBV2 and TRBJ2-7): EPEVTQTPSHQVTQMGQEVILRCVPISNHLYFYWYRQILGQKVEFLVSFYNNEISEKSEIFDDQFSVERPDGSNFTLKIRSTKLEDSAMYFCASSGGISNYEQYFGPGTRLTVT.

This chain links TRBV28 with TRBJ1-1, with 8 bases matching TRBD1. The V gene end was trimmed by 5 bases and the J gene end by 1 base; junction bases not matched to a gene: 3. This CDR3 comprises 14 residues. Per the germline V gene, CDR1 is MDHEN and CDR2 is SYDVKM. The CDR3 protein is CASSRTGTNTEAFF. CDR3 DNA sequence: TGTGCCAGCAGTCGGACAGGGACGAACACTGAAGCTTTCTTT.

This clonotype was seen ten or more times. The V gene is TRBV7-2, the J gene TRBJ1-2; 7 positions agree with TRBD1. Germline CDR1 is SGHTA and CDR2 is FQGNSA. V lost 0 bases, J lost 0 bases, and 1 base stayed unmatched. There are 15 residues in the CDR3. The CDR3 sequence is CASSLAGQTNYGYTF. CDR3 sequence (DNA): TGTGCCAGCAGCTTAGCGGGACAGACTAACTATGGCTACACCTTC. The full variable domain, with the rest looked up from reference TRBV7-2 and TRBJ1-2, is GAGVSQSPSNKVTEKGKDVELRCDPISGHTALYWYRQSLGQGLEFLIYFQGNSAPDKSGLPSDRFSAERTGGSVSTLTIQRTQQEDSAVYLCASSLAGQTNYGYTFGSGTRLTVV.

This clonotype was detected only a few times. The chain has TRBV7-9 and TRBJ2-2; D might be TRBD2 (5 bases). The CDR3 spans 16 residues. Between the trimmed V and J ends, which lost 5 bases and 6 bases, there was a span of 19 bases. Germline CDR1 is SEHNR and CDR2 is FQNEAQ (reference sequence). CDR3 protein: CASSPRGFLSAGELFF. Written as DNA, the CDR3 is TGTGCCAGCAGCCCTCGGGGTTTCCTAAGCGCCGGGGAGCTGTTTTTT.